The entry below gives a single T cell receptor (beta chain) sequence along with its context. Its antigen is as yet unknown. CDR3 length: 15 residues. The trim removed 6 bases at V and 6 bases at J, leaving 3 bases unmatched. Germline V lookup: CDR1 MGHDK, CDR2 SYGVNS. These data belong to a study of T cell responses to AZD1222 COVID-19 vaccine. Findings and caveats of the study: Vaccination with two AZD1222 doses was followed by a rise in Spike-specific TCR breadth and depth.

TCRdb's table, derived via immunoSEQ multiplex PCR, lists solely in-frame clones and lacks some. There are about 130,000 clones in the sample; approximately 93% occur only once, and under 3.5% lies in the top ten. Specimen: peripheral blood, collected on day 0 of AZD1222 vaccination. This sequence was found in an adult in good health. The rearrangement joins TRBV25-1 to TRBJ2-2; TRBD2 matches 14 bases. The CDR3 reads CASRGTSGSAGELFF. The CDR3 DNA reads TGTGCCAGCAGAGGGACTAGCGGGAGTGCCGGGGAGCTGTTTTTT.